The 26 T cell receptor beta chains below were found in one sample sequenced in a study of blood T cells in healthy people across ages. The authors ran a second PCR of about 6 to 11 cycles using a sample-barcoded 5' primer and a J-beta primer mix. TCRdb processed the 5' RACE reads anew with MiXCR; each CDR3 protein has one entry. The sample contains 1.5 million to 2 million distinct CDR3 sequences, approximately 50% of which appear only once. Specimen: blood. The receptors here all came from a woman aged 40 to 49 in good health.

J is TRBJ2-7 and V is TRBV6-5; D might be TRBD1 (5 bases). V lost 4 bases and J 5 bases, leaving 9 bases between the germline ends. The CDR3 runs 12 residues. Germline values: CDR1 MNHEY, CDR2 SVGAGI. The CDR3 bases are TGTGCCAGCAGTTCCAGGGCGAACGAGCAGTACTTC. It translates to CASSSRANEQYF.

This clonotype came up a few times. The gene calls are TRBV24-1 and TRBJ1-2, with 9 bases identical to TRBD1. From germline, CDR1 is KGHDR and CDR2 SFDVKD. CDR3 length: 16 amino acids. Germline trimming cut 3 bases from V and 8 bases from J; bases unmatched to any gene: 12. CDR3 in DNA: TGTGCCACCAGTGATGCCCGCTACACAGGGGGCCTGGGCTACACCTTC. It codes for CATSDARYTGGLGYTF.

The chain combines TRBV24-1 with TRBJ2-7; 8 bases fit TRBD1. The J call is in doubt because the DNA end fits TRBJ2-5 better. Germline CDR1 and CDR2: KGHDR and SFDVKD. This CDR3 is built from 14 residues. The CDR3: CATSPTGGQETQYF. Written as DNA, the CDR3 is TGTGCCACCAGTCCTACAGGGGGGCAGGAGACCCAGTACTTC.

This chain uses TRBV4-3 with TRBJ2-3; no definite D call. The germline gives CDR1 LGHNA, CDR2 YSLEER. The CDR3 consists of 15 residues. V shed 1 base and J shed 6 bases, with 14 bases lying between them. The DNA of the CDR3 is TGCGCCAGCAGCCAAGTGGGGTTGAGTCAGGATACGCAGTATTTT. The encoded protein is CASSQVGLSQDTQYF.

The V call is TRBV5-5, the J call TRBJ2-1, with a possible D match to TRBD1 (6 bases). The CDR3 consists of 13 residues. Germline-derived CDR1 and CDR2 are SGHKS and YYEKEE (reference sequence). Trimming cost V 5 bases and J 8 bases, with 14 bases left between them. The CDR3 is CASRRQATDEQFF. The CDR3 nucleotides are TGTGCCAGCAGGAGACAGGCCACGGATGAGCAGTTCTTC.

This clonotype was seen a few times. The rearrangement joins TRBV20-1 to TRBJ2-1; no definite D call. V was shortened by 3 bases and J by 6 bases, with 21 bases between the two germline ends. From germline, CDR1 is DFQATT and CDR2 SNEGSKA (reference sequence). This CDR3 comprises 16 residues. The CDR3 is CSASPRLRPLINEQFF. CDR3 bases: TGCAGTGCTAGTCCACGACTCCGGCCCCTTATCAATGAGCAGTTCTTC.

The gene calls are TRBV28 and TRBJ1-5; the D is unclear. The CDR3 totals 15 residues. V shed 3 bases and J shed 1 base, with 10 bases lying between them. Germline V gives CDR1 MDHEN, CDR2 SYDVKM. CDR3 bases: TGTGCCAGCAGTTTCCCAAGCCGGAGCAATCAGCCCCAGCATTTT. It is translated as CASSFPSRSNQPQHF.

V and J are TRBV2 and TRBJ2-1, with D hard to call. V was shortened by 3 bases and J by 0 bases, with 9 bases between the two germline ends. This CDR3 has 15 residues. From germline, CDR1 is SNHLY and CDR2 FYNNEI. The CDR3: CASSDTSSSYNEQFF. As DNA, the CDR3 is TGTGCCAGCAGTGACACCTCAAGCTCCTACAATGAGCAGTTCTTC.

The genes are TRBV11-2 and TRBJ1-4, with no clear D. CDR1 and CDR2 (germline): SGHAT, FQNNGV. V was pared by 0 bases and J by 14 bases, with 13 bases between. The length of the CDR3 is 13 residues. CDR3 in amino acids: CASSLDRTGGLFF. CDR3 nucleotides: TGTGCCAGCAGCTTAGATCGGACGGGAGGGCTGTTTTTT. Drawing the rest from reference TRBV11-2 and TRBJ1-4, the complete variable domain is EAGVAQSPRYKIIEKRQSVAFWCNPISGHATLYWYQQILGQGPKLLIQFQNNGVVDDSQLPKDRFSAERLKGVDSTLKIQPAKLEDSAVYLCASSLDRTGGLFFGSGTQLSVL.

This clonotype was detected only a few times. The J gene is TRBJ2-3, the V gene TRBV7-2; 8 nucleotides agree with TRBD2. The trim removed 5 bases at V and 8 bases at J, leaving 9 bases unmatched. The germline V gene has CDR1 SGHTA and CDR2 FQGNSA. This CDR3 has 14 amino acids. CDR3 nucleotide sequence: TGTGCCAGCAGCCCCCGGGGGGGCCTTATTACGCAGTATTTT. Amino acid sequence: CASSPRGGLITQYF.

The chain combines TRBV5-1 with TRBJ2-7; TRBD1 agrees at 9 bases. V was pared by 0 bases and J by 3 bases, with 7 bases of the junction left unmatched. In germline, CDR1 is SGHRS, CDR2 YFSETQ. The CDR3 spans 16 residues. CDR3 sequence (DNA): TGCGCCAGCAGCTTGGAGGGGACAGGGAGCCTCTACGAGCAGTACTTC. It is translated as CASSLEGTGSLYEQYF.

V and J are TRBV6-1 and TRBJ2-7; D is possibly TRBD1 (6 bases). Germline CDR1 and CDR2: MNHNS and SASEGT. The CDR3 sequence is 18 residues long. With 2 bases removed from V and 0 bases from J, the gap between germline ends came to 20 bases. CDR3 coding DNA: TGTGCCAGCAGTGAAATAGTCGAACAGGGTGAGTGCTCCTACGAGCAGTACTTC. It codes for CASSEIVEQGECSYEQYF.

This chain connects TRBV9 to TRBJ2-6; a weak D match, TRBD2 (6 bases). The V and J ends lost 4 bases and 0 bases respectively, with 11 bases between them. The germline V gene has CDR1 SGDLS and CDR2 YYNGEE. The CDR3 extends over 16 amino acids. The CDR3: CASSRDLYSGANVLTF. The DNA of the CDR3 is TGTGCCAGCAGCCGGGACTTGTACTCTGGGGCCAACGTCCTGACTTTC.

This rearrangement joins TRBV28 to TRBJ2-7; D perhaps matches TRBD1 (5 bases). The CDR3 spans 14 residues. Trimming removed 1 base at V and 2 bases at J, with 9 bases between. CDR1 is MDHEN, CDR2 SYDVKM, per germline. CDR3 sequence: CASSLLTATYEQYF. The DNA for the CDR3 is TGTGCCAGCAGTTTATTGACAGCTACCTACGAGCAGTACTTC.

The chain combines TRBV6-2 or TRBV6-3 with TRBJ1-1, with D hard to call. V was shortened by 2 bases and J by 4 bases, with 8 bases between the two germline ends. This CDR3 region has 13 residues. Germline CDR1 reads MNHEY; CDR2 reads SVGEGT. The CDR3 is CASSYLRTTEAFF. CDR3 sequence (DNA): TGTGCCAGCAGTTACCTCCGGACCACTGAAGCTTTCTTT.

The V gene is TRBV7-2, the J gene TRBJ2-1; D is perhaps TRBD2 (6 bases). The CDR3 has 16 residues. Germline V gene data show CDR1 as SGHTA and CDR2 as FQGNSA. The V and J ends lost 3 bases and 0 bases respectively, with 12 bases between them. CDR3 in amino acids: CASSFYSTSSYNEQFF. The CDR3 DNA is TGTGCCAGCAGCTTTTATTCGACTAGCTCCTACAATGAGCAGTTCTTC.

This clonotype was counted only a few times. This rearrangement joins TRBV7-2 to TRBJ2-3, with no clear D. V shed 1 base and J shed 1 base, with 12 bases lying between them. The germline gives CDR1 SGHTA, CDR2 FQGNSA. The CDR3 is made up of 16 amino acids. CDR3 DNA sequence: TGTGCCAGCAGCTTAGGATCCCCAGCGCGCACAGATACGCAGTATTTT. The encoded protein is CASSLGSPARTDTQYF. Based on the CDR3 plus reference TRBV7-2 and TRBJ2-3, the full variable domain is GAGVSQSPSNKVTEKGKDVELRCDPISGHTALYWYRQSLGQGLEFLIYFQGNSAPDKSGLPSDRFSAERTGGSVSTLTIQRTQQEDSAVYLCASSLGSPARTDTQYFGPGTRLTVL.

This chain uses TRBV5-1 with TRBJ1-6; TRBD1 might be the D (5 bases). V dropped 6 bases and J dropped 7 bases, with 14 bases sitting between them. This CDR3 spans 14 amino acids. Germline V gene lookup returns CDR1 SGHRS and CDR2 YFSETQ. CDR3 residues: CASTSGKGNSPLHF. DNA for the CDR3: TGCGCCAGCACGTCCGGGAAGGGGAATTCACCCCTCCACTTT.

This clonotype turned up a few times. The rearrangement joins TRBV6-2 or TRBV6-3 to TRBJ2-1; 10 bases are shared with TRBD2. This CDR3 has 18 residues. Germline V gives CDR1 MNHEY, CDR2 SVGEGT. V was pared by 2 bases and J by 3 bases, with 10 bases of the junction left unmatched. For the CDR3, the DNA is TGTGCCAGCAGTTACAGGCGGAAACGGACTAGCGGCTACAATGAGCAGTTCTTC. Translating it yields CASSYRRKRTSGYNEQFF.

This chain uses TRBV29-1 with TRBJ2-3; D is ambiguous. The CDR3 is made up of 11 amino acids. Germline V lookup: CDR1 SQVTM, CDR2 ANQGSEA. Trimming cost V 8 bases and J 0 bases, with 6 bases left between them. CDR3 in DNA: TGCAGCTCAGGTAGCACAGATACGCAGTATTTT. This translates into CSSGSTDTQYF.

In its sample, this clonotype was seen a few times. The genes are TRBV7-9 and TRBJ2-5, with 7 bases identical to TRBD2. V lost 5 bases to trimming and J lost 3 bases; unmatched junction nucleotides: 12. The CDR3 is made up of 16 amino acids. The germline V gene has CDR1 SEHNR and CDR2 FQNEAQ (reference sequence). CDR3 sequence reads: CASSPGGGVEEETQYF. The CDR3 bases are TGTGCCAGCAGCCCCGGTGGGGGGGTGGAGGAAGAGACCCAGTACTTC.

This clonotype occurred a few times. The rearrangement links TRBV28 to TRBJ2-2; D gene uncertain. CDR1 and CDR2 from the germline V gene are MDHEN and SYDVKM. This CDR3 is 15 amino acids long. The V end lost 3 bases, the J end lost 1 base, and 9 bases lay between the germline ends. The CDR3 protein is CASSLLRGNTGELFF. In DNA form, the CDR3 reads TGTGCCAGCAGTTTGCTTAGAGGGAACACCGGGGAGCTGTTTTTT.

The chain carries TRBV20-1 and TRBJ1-2; the match to TRBD1 covers 11 bases. The CDR3 has 16 residues. Trimming cost V 6 bases and J 3 bases; bases outside gene matches: 12. The V gene's germline CDR1 is DFQATT and CDR2 SNEGSKA (reference sequence). CDR3 loop: CSARTRTGGDDYGYTF. The CDR3 region has the DNA TGCAGTGCAAGAACTCGGACAGGGGGCGACGACTATGGCTACACCTTC.

The chain uses TRBV7-6 and TRBJ2-7; D may be TRBD1 (6 bases). The J call is in doubt because the DNA end fits TRBJ2-5 better. Germline V gives CDR1 SGHVS, CDR2 FNYEAQ. CDR3 length: 14 residues. The DNA for the CDR3 is TGTGCCAGCAGCTCACACAGGGTTCCCGAGACCCAGTACTTC. Translated: CASSSHRVPETQYF.

This clonotype was observed a few times. The V and J genes are TRBV27 and TRBJ2-5; TRBD2 might be the D (6 bases). The V and J ends lost 6 bases and 1 base respectively, with 12 bases between them. This CDR3 region has 14 residues. The V gene's germline CDR1 is MNHEY and CDR2 SMNVEV (reference sequence). In DNA form, the CDR3 reads TGTGCCAGCAGAGCTGTGGGGGGCCAAGAGACCCAGTACTTC. It is translated as CASRAVGGQETQYF.

This sequence joins TRBV5-1 and TRBJ2-7; 10 bases match TRBD1. The CDR3 spans 16 residues. Germline CDR1 SGHRS, CDR2 YFSETQ. Losses at the gene ends were 2 bases for V and 5 bases for J; bases not matched to a gene: 10. CDR3 protein: CASSFHGTGEKHEQYF. The CDR3 DNA reads TGCGCCAGCAGCTTTCACGGGACAGGGGAAAAACACGAGCAGTACTTC.